The 31 T cell receptor beta chains below all came from one sample that was sequenced in a study of T cell responses to AZD1222 COVID-19 vaccine. Method: immunoSEQ multiplex PCR; TCRdb's copy keeps in-frame clones and lacks some. The table shows 150,000 to 200,000 clones, with about 87% occurring only once. The source material was peripheral blood, sampled on day 0 of MenACWY control vaccination. All receptors come from an adult in good health.

This clone was picked up a small number of times. The rearrangement joins TRBV28 to TRBJ1-2; 7 bases map to TRBD1. There are 14 residues in the CDR3. Germline CDR1 MDHEN, CDR2 SYDVKM. Losses at the gene ends were 6 bases for V and 5 bases for J; bases not matched to a gene: 9. CDR3 sequence (DNA): TGTGCCAGCAGACAGGGGCCTTCCAGTTATGGCTACACCTTC. It specifies CASRQGPSSYGYTF.

About this clone: The junction and the germline gene differ at one end; a read error may be behind it. The chain links TRBV7-7 to TRBJ2-5, with no clear D. The CDR3 spans 15 residues. CDR1 is SSHAT and CDR2 is FNYEAQ in the germline V gene (reference sequence). The CDR3, as DNA: TGTGCTAGCAGCTTAGAGGCCTTCTCGGGCGAGACCCAGTACTTC. Its protein is CASSLEAFSGETQYF. The full variable domain, completed using reference TRBV7-7 and TRBJ2-5, is GAGVSQSPRYKVTKRGQDVTLRCDPISSHATLYWYQQALGQGPEFLTYFNYEAQPDKSGLPSDRFSAERPEGSISTLTIQRTEQRDSAMYRCASSLEAFSGETQYFGPGTRLLVL.

The V gene is TRBV18, the J gene TRBJ2-7, with 11 bases aligning to TRBD2. With V trimmed by 3 bases and J by 0 bases, 7 bases remained unmatched. Germline V CDR1 and CDR2: KGHSH, LQKENI. The CDR3 extends over 17 amino acids. CDR3 sequence (DNA): TGTGCCAGCTCACCGGGGACTAGCGGAGAGTTCTCCTACGAGCAGTACTTC. It specifies CASSPGTSGEFSYEQYF. Full variable domain (outside the CDR3, taken from reference TRBV18 and TRBJ2-7): NAGVMQNPRHLVRRRGQEARLRCSPMKGHSHVYWYRQLPEEGLKFMVYLQKENIIDESGMPKERFSAEFPKEGPSILRIQQVVRGDSAAYFCASSPGTSGEFSYEQYFGPGTRLTVT.

The chain couples TRBV10-3 to TRBJ2-7; perhaps TRBD2 as D (7 bases). Germline assignment: CDR1 ENHRY and CDR2 SYGVKD. The CDR3 consists of 17 residues. Trimming took off 10 bases at V and 0 bases at J, with 25 bases between the two ends. The CDR3 nucleotides are TGTGCCACCGCCACCCACGGAGAGGGGGGGAGCTCCTACGAGCAGTACTTC. It yields the protein CATATHGEGGSSYEQYF.

This rearrangement joins TRBV2 to TRBJ1-5, with 10 bases fitting TRBD1. Unmatched junction bases numbered 1, after V lost 4 bases and J lost 4 bases. The CDR3 length is 14 residues. In germline, CDR1 is SNHLY, CDR2 FYNNEI. The CDR3 spells CASSGTGGNQPQHF. CDR3 bases: TGTGCCAGCAGTGGGACAGGGGGGAATCAGCCCCAGCATTTT. Supplemented by reference TRBV2 and TRBJ1-5, the full variable domain reads EPEVTQTPSHQVTQMGQEVILRCVPISNHLYFYWYRQILGQKVEFLVSFYNNEISEKSEIFDDQFSVERPDGSNFTLKIRSTKLEDSAMYFCASSGTGGNQPQHFGDGTRLSIL.

This clone came up once. J is TRBJ2-1 and V is TRBV28; D could derive from TRBD1 or TRBD2 (7 bases each). Germline V CDR1 and CDR2: MDHEN, SYDVKM. V lost 2 bases to trimming and J lost 15 bases, with 23 bases between them. The CDR3 totals 15 residues. For the CDR3, the DNA is TGTGCCAGCAGTTTAAAGGGGGCGCGGGGGAGTATTAGGTTCTTC. This translates into CASSLKGARGSIRFF.

This sequence joins TRBV30 and TRBJ1-6, with TRBD1 as a possible D gene (5 bases). The CDR3 has 12 amino acids. The V end was cut by 4 bases, the J end by 5 bases, with 6 bases between. Germline V lookup: CDR1 GTSNPN, CDR2 SVGIG (reference sequence). The CDR3 bases are TGTGCCTGGAACAGGAATAATTCACCCCTCCACTTT. It codes for CAWNRNNSPLHF.

This clone was detected once. The genes are TRBV21-1 and TRBJ2-2; the table gives TRBD1 as D, unverified against the DNA. TRBV21-1 is described as a pseudogene. The CDR3 totals 17 residues. The chain's CDR3 is CASSKGETGRNTGELFF. In DNA form, the CDR3 reads TGTGCCAGCAGCAAAGGGGAGACAGGGAGGAACACCGGGGAGCTGTTTTTT.

The rearrangement links TRBV19 to TRBJ2-1; 10 nucleotides match TRBD2. The CDR3 is 16 residues long. Losses at the gene ends were 5 bases for V and 2 bases for J; bases not matched to a gene: 6. Per germline, CDR1 LNHDA and CDR2 SQIVND (reference sequence). This CDR3 is CASSPTSGVTYNEQFF. CDR3 coding DNA: TGTGCCAGTAGTCCAACTAGCGGGGTTACCTACAATGAGCAGTTCTTC.

This chain links TRBV28 with TRBJ1-3; no firm D call. V lost 2 bases, J lost 0 bases, and 11 bases lay in between. The CDR3 has 16 amino acids. CDR1 is MDHEN and CDR2 is SYDVKM in the germline V gene. The CDR3, as DNA: TGTGCCAGCAGTTTACGCGCCTCGGTCTCTGGAAACACCATATATTTT. The encoded protein is CASSLRASVSGNTIYF.

The V and J genes are TRBV9 and TRBJ2-1; either TRBD1 or TRBD2 may supply D (5 bases each). CDR3 length equals 12 residues. Germline-derived CDR1 and CDR2 are SGDLS and YYNGEE. Trimming removed 4 bases at V and 6 bases at J, with 8 bases between. The CDR3, as DNA: TGTGCCAGCAGCCCGGGGACCAATGAGCAGTTCTTC. Translating it yields CASSPGTNEQFF.

V usage is TRBV30 and J usage is TRBJ1-2; 11 positions agree with TRBD1. The V gene's germline CDR1 is GTSNPN and CDR2 SVGIG (reference sequence). V was clipped by 3 bases and J by 0 bases; unmatched bases: 12. This CDR3 spans 18 amino acids. CDR3 region: CAWRPTGTGGLTNYGYTF. In DNA, the CDR3 is TGTGCCTGGAGACCGACCGGGACAGGGGGACTAACTAACTATGGCTACACCTTC.

The V gene is TRBV27, the J gene TRBJ2-3, with D hard to call. This CDR3 comprises 13 residues. Trimming pared 2 bases from V and 3 bases from J, leaving 6 bases between. CDR1 MNHEY and CDR2 SMNVEV come from the germline V gene (reference sequence). For the CDR3, the DNA is TGTGCCAGCAGTTTAATACGGACAGATACGCAGTATTTT. Protein sequence: CASSLIRTDTQYF.

In this sample, this clone turned up a few times. The rearrangement joins TRBV19 to TRBJ1-1; possible D gene TRBD1, 6 bases. This CDR3 contains 14 residues. Deletions cut 4 bases from V and 1 base from J, with 10 bases between. Germline CDR1 reads LNHDA; CDR2 reads SQIVND (reference sequence). CDR3: CASSTGTPNTEAFF. Here the CDR3 DNA reads TGTGCCAGTAGTACCGGGACACCGAACACTGAAGCTTTCTTT.

J is TRBJ2-1 and V is TRBV18; the match to TRBD2 covers 10 bases. The CDR3 length is 14 residues. CDR1 is KGHSH, CDR2 LQKENI, per germline. The ends lost 3 bases at V and 9 bases at J; junction bases unmatched: 5. For the CDR3, the DNA is TGTGCCAGCTCACCGGCTAGCGGGAGCCGTGAGCAGTTCTTC. Amino acid sequence: CASSPASGSREQFF.

This chain uses TRBV6-2 or TRBV6-3 with TRBJ2-1, with 10 bases aligning to TRBD2. This CDR3 is built from 15 residues. The trim removed 2 bases at V and 6 bases at J, leaving 4 bases unmatched. CDR1 and CDR2 from the germline V gene are MNHEY and SVGEGT. The DNA of the CDR3 is TGTGCCAGCAGTTACGATAGCGGGAGGATCAATGAGCAGTTCTTC. This encodes CASSYDSGRINEQFF.

The gene calls are TRBV28 and TRBJ1-5; unclear D gene. This CDR3 is 13 amino acids long. Between the trimmed V and J ends, which lost 6 bases and 8 bases, there was a span of 14 bases. CDR1 is MDHEN and CDR2 is SYDVKM in the germline V gene. For the CDR3, the DNA is TGTGCCAGCAGAGGCAGGCGGAGGGAGCCCCAGCATTTT. Translated: CASRGRRREPQHF.

The chain links TRBV3-1 (or the pseudogene TRBV3-2) to TRBJ1-6; D might be TRBD1 (5 bases). Trimming shortened V by 0 bases and J by 7 bases, and 7 bases separated the two germline ends. The CDR3 runs to 14 residues. Germline lookup yields CDR1 LGHDT and CDR2 YNNKEL (reference sequence). CDR3 in DNA: TGTGCCAGCAGCCAAGATGGGGGGAATTCACCCCTCCACTTT. Residues: CASSQDGGNSPLHF.

The chain joins TRBV30 to TRBJ2-2; 7 nucleotides line up with TRBD2. J gave up 4 bases and V 4 bases, and 18 bases lay outside the gene matches. Germline CDR1 and CDR2: GTSNPN and SVGIG (reference sequence). The CDR3 is made up of 18 amino acids. CDR3 DNA sequence: TGTGCCTGGACTGGGACTCACTCGGGGGGAATACTCACCGGGGAGCTGTTTTTT. It encodes CAWTGTHSGGILTGELFF.

The CDR3 reads CASRDGPGLGEQYF. The DNA for the CDR3 is TGTGCCAGCAGAGATGGACCGGGACTGGGCGAGCAGTACTTC. This chain links TRBV28 with TRBJ2-7; possibly TRBD2 for D (6 bases). V shed 6 bases and J shed 6 bases, with 18 bases lying between them. This CDR3 has 14 amino acids. The germline V gene has CDR1 MDHEN and CDR2 SYDVKM.

The chain uses TRBV6-5 and TRBJ1-3; D gene uncertain. V gave up 0 bases and J gave up 4 bases, with 10 bases separating them. CDR3 size: 15 residues. Germline CDR1 and CDR2: MNHEY and SVGAGI. In DNA, the CDR3 is TGTGCCAGCAGTTACTCGGGAGGGTCAGGAAACACCATATATTTT. Its translation: CASSYSGGSGNTIYF.

The chain uses TRBV5-4 and TRBJ1-2, with TRBD1 matching 9 bases. This CDR3 has 13 residues. Looked up from germline, CDR1 is SGHNT and CDR2 is YYREEE (reference sequence). V was clipped by 5 bases and J by 4 bases; unmatched bases: 3. The CDR3 is CASSWGQGYGYTF. The CDR3 DNA sequence: TGTGCCAGCAGTTGGGGACAGGGCTATGGCTACACCTTC.

This clone was picked up one time. This chain joins TRBV7-2 and TRBJ2-7; D may be TRBD1 (7 bases). The germline V gene encodes CDR1 SGHTA and CDR2 FQGNSA. Trimming cost V 2 bases and J 4 bases, with 12 bases left between them. The CDR3 extends over 14 amino acids. The CDR3 loop is CASSLRAGGYEQYF. The CDR3, as DNA: TGTGCCAGCAGCTTACGCGCAGGGGGGTACGAGCAGTACTTC.

The chain recombines TRBV3-1 (or the pseudogene TRBV3-2) with TRBJ2-5; 12 nucleotides align to TRBD2. The CDR3 contains 15 residues. The germline V gene encodes CDR1 LGHDT and CDR2 YNNKEL (reference sequence). The V segment lost 2 bases and the J segment 5 bases; nucleotides outside the gene matches: 3. CDR3 DNA sequence: TGTGCCAGCAGCCAACTAGCGGGAGGGCCGGAGACCCAGTACTTC. Translation: CASSQLAGGPETQYF.

CDR3 sequence reads: CASSQERNLDYGYTF. In DNA, the CDR3 is TGCGCCAGCAGCCAAGAACGGAATCTCGACTATGGCTACACCTTC. This rearrangement joins TRBV4-3 to TRBJ1-2; no definite D call. Per germline, CDR1 LGHNA and CDR2 YSLEER. CDR3 length: 15 residues. V lost 0 bases and J lost 3, with 11 bases in between.

This chain uses TRBV7-9 with TRBJ2-7; D perhaps matches TRBD1 (6 bases). The CDR3 loop spans 14 amino acids. In germline, CDR1 is SEHNR, CDR2 FQNEAQ (reference sequence). The V gene lost 2 bases and the J gene lost 5 bases, with 13 bases spanning the gap. The CDR3 nucleotides are TGTGCCAGCAGCTTATTCACAGGGCGCGACGAGCAGTACTTC. Residues: CASSLFTGRDEQYF.

CDR3 DNA: TGTGCCAGCAGCGTAGGGGGGACAGGGGTATCTGGAAACACCATATATTTT. This translates into CASSVGGTGVSGNTIYF. The chain employs TRBV9 and TRBJ1-3, with 10 bases lining up with TRBD1. V trimming: 0 bases; J trimming: 1 base; junction bases outside the gene matches: 4. Germline V gene sequence: CDR1 SGDLS, CDR2 YYNGEE. The CDR3 sequence is 17 residues long.

This clone was seen a single time. The CDR3 reads CASSQAGEGETQYF. In DNA form, the CDR3 reads TGTGCCAGTAGTCAGGCCGGGGAAGGAGAGACCCAGTACTTC. The V call is TRBV19, the J call TRBJ2-5, with D tentatively TRBD2 (5 bases). CDR1 and CDR2 (germline): LNHDA, SQIVND (reference sequence). The CDR3 extends over 14 amino acids. V lost 5 bases and J lost 4, with 14 bases in between.

V usage is TRBV28 and J usage is TRBJ2-1; 9 bases map to TRBD1. J lost 2 bases, V lost 5 bases, and 4 bases had no gene match. The CDR3 is 15 amino acids. Germline values: CDR1 MDHEN, CDR2 SYDVKM. CDR3 sequence: CASSKRQGAYNEQFF. DNA of the CDR3: TGTGCCAGCAGTAAACGACAGGGGGCCTACAATGAGCAGTTCTTC.

The J gene is TRBJ2-2, the V gene TRBV6-4, with 7 bases matching TRBD2. The germline V gene has CDR1 MRHNA and CDR2 SNTAGT. V dropped 7 bases and J dropped 6; count of bases not matched to a gene: 8. The CDR3 extends over 14 amino acids. The CDR3 DNA is TGTGCCAGCACTCAATGGACTAGTCCCGGGGAGCTGTTTTTT. Translation: CASTQWTSPGELFF.

This clone was observed a few times. This chain uses TRBV29-1 with TRBJ2-1; TRBD2 matches at 8 bases. The germline CDR1 and CDR2 sequences are SQVTM and ANQGSEA. This CDR3 region has 13 residues. The V gene end was trimmed by 8 bases and the J gene end by 5 bases; junction bases not matched to a gene: 8. CDR3: CSPVAGTNNEQFF. CDR3 in DNA: TGCAGCCCAGTAGCGGGGACAAACAATGAGCAGTTCTTC.